This T cell receptor (beta chain) was identified during a study of beta chain features in type 1 diabetes. The overall study: Healthy donors, compared against patients, showed similar age, gender and cell yields. Whole-study findings and limits: The VDJ junctions of type 1 diabetes patients carried fewer insertions and more deletions.

For this clone: The antigen remains undetermined.

Every bit of the isolated RNA underwent reverse transcription, so sequencing read expressed TCRB transcripts. The assay was immunoSEQ multiplex PCR, and TCRdb's table has in-frame clones only and misses some. The data contain 900,000 or so clones, 17% of them singletons. With 4 bases clipped from V and 2 bases from J, the junction kept 10 bases outside the gene matches. CDR1 is LGHNA, CDR2 YSLEER, per germline. The CDR3 loop spans 16 amino acids. The TCR sequence derives from a woman aged 18-29 years in good health. This chain uses TRBV4-3 with TRBJ1-1; 7 bases fit TRBD1. Specimen: naive CD4+ T cells from blood. Here the CDR3 DNA reads TGCGCCAGCAGCCCAGCAACGGGACAGCGAAACACTGAAGCTTTCTTT. Protein sequence: CASSPATGQRNTEAFF.